The 13 T cell receptor beta chains reported below all come from one sample, sequenced in a study of somatic mutations in cytotoxic T cells in rheumatoid arthritis (dated by TCRdb to between 2016 and 2019). The method was the immunoSEQ multiplex PCR assay. Here the immuneACCESS table is served through TCRdb, limited to in-frame sequences with V and J called. Missing clones are a known gap in these copies; in checked studies unresolved V genes cover under half, and the rest lacks a known reason. The sample includes 13,000 to 15,000 clones, with 82% observed a single time. Of the sample, 29% falls within the top ten clones. Sequenced sample: CD8+ T cells sorted from blood. These receptors were obtained from an adult with rheumatoid arthritis.

The V gene is TRBV29-1, the J gene TRBJ1-1; 8 bases line up with TRBD1. CDR1 and CDR2 (germline): SQVTM, ANQGSEA. With 7 bases clipped from V and 5 bases from J, the junction kept 9 bases outside the gene matches. This CDR3 spans 13 amino acids. The CDR3 region is CSGSTGVGTEAFF. As DNA, the CDR3 is TGCAGCGGCTCGACAGGGGTGGGGACTGAAGCTTTCTTT.

The chain is built from TRBV5-1 and TRBJ1-4; 8 bases map to TRBD1. The germline gives CDR1 SGHRS, CDR2 YFSETQ. CDR3 length: 14 residues. J gave up 8 bases and V 0 bases, and 3 bases lay outside the gene matches. Here the CDR3 reads CASSLGTGKEKLFF. As DNA, the CDR3 is TGCGCCAGCAGCTTGGGGACAGGGAAGGAAAAACTGTTTTTT.

The chain links TRBV11-1 to TRBJ2-1, with D possibly TRBD2 on 6 matching bases. The germline CDR1 and CDR2 sequences are SGHAT and FQDESV (reference sequence). The CDR3 totals 13 residues. Trimming stripped 2 bases from V and 7 bases from J, with 9 bases between. CDR3 DNA sequence: TGTGCCAGCAGCTTATCGGAGGGAAATGAGCAGTTCTTC. Residues: CASSLSEGNEQFF.

CDR3 in DNA: TGCAGCGTTGGTAATGGGGTCTCGAGGGGTGAAGCTTTCTTT. Its protein product is CSVGNGVSRGEAFF. The chain employs TRBV29-1 and TRBJ1-1; perhaps TRBD1 as D (5 bases). V lost 4 bases to trimming and J lost 7 bases, with 19 bases between them. This CDR3 contains 14 residues. Germline CDR1 SQVTM, CDR2 ANQGSEA. Full variable domain (outside the CDR3, taken from reference TRBV29-1 and TRBJ1-1): SAVISQKPSRDICQRGTSLTIQCQVDSQVTMMFWYRQQPGQSLTLIATANQGSEATYESGFVIDKFPISRPNLTFSTLTVSNMSPEDSSIYLCSVGNGVSRGEAFFGQGTRLTVV.

This clone was detected only once. V and J are TRBV7-2 and TRBJ2-7; maybe TRBD2 (6 bases). Trimming took off 3 bases at V and 6 bases at J, with 12 bases between the two ends. Germline V lookup: CDR1 SGHTA, CDR2 FQGNSA. This CDR3 has 13 residues. CDR3 nucleotides: TGTGCCAGCAGCTTCGACGGGGGTAGCGAGCAGTACTTC. Translation gives CASSFDGGSEQYF. Together with reference TRBV7-2 and TRBJ2-7, the CDR3 gives the full variable domain: GAGVSQSPSNKVTEKGKDVELRCDPISGHTALYWYRQSLGQGLEFLIYFQGNSAPDKSGLPSDRFSAERTGGSVSTLTIQRTQQEDSAVYLCASSFDGGSEQYFGPGTRLTVT.

The chain has TRBV4-1 and TRBJ2-7; a possible D gene is TRBD1 (6 bases). Deletions cut 0 bases from V and 4 bases from J, with 10 bases between. The germline V gene has CDR1 MGHRA and CDR2 YSYEKL. The CDR3 consists of 14 residues. The CDR3 DNA follows: TGCGCCAGCAGCCAAGAAGGAAGGGGGTACGAGCAGTACTTC. Residues: CASSQEGRGYEQYF.

This clone came up once. V usage is TRBV5-1 and J usage is TRBJ2-7; D is undetermined. Trimming pared 7 bases from V and 3 bases from J, leaving 26 bases between. This CDR3 region has 17 residues. The germline gives CDR1 SGHRS, CDR2 YFSETQ. The CDR3 here is CASALNPTKSRHYEQYF. The CDR3 DNA is TGCGCCAGCGCCTTAAACCCCACAAAGTCACGGCACTACGAGCAGTACTTC.

This sequence joins TRBV6-5 and TRBJ2-7; 10 bases fit TRBD1. V shed 8 bases and J 6 bases; nucleotides not matched to a gene: 4. This CDR3 is built from 12 residues. Germline lookup yields CDR1 MNHEY and CDR2 SVGAGI. This CDR3 is CASWDRGGEQYF. In DNA form, the CDR3 reads TGTGCCAGCTGGGACAGGGGAGGCGAGCAGTACTTC.

The rearrangement uses TRBV5-6 and TRBJ1-2; a weak D match, TRBD1 (6 bases). The CDR3 runs to 14 residues. The ends were cut back, 3 bases at V and 10 bases at J, with 19 bases in the middle. The germline CDR1 and CDR2 sequences are SGHDT and YYEEEE. The CDR3 nucleotides are TGTGCCAGCAGCTCAGCCTGGGGGGCCCTGGTCTACACCTTC. Residues: CASSSAWGALVYTF.

The J gene is TRBJ1-2, the V gene TRBV6-1; D is undetermined. Germline CDR1 reads MNHNS; CDR2 reads SASEGT. CDR3 length: 15 amino acids. V was cut by 2 bases and J by 3 bases, with 13 bases left in between. The CDR3 reads CASSESVDRYYGYTF. The CDR3 bases are TGTGCCAGCAGTGAAAGTGTGGATAGGTACTATGGCTACACCTTC.

In this sample, this clone turned up a few times. This chain uses TRBV2 with TRBJ2-2; D gene uncertain. The CDR3 is 14 amino acids. The germline V and J ends were trimmed by 4 bases and 1 base, with 7 bases remaining between them. Germline V gene sequence: CDR1 SNHLY, CDR2 FYNNEI. The CDR3 protein is CASSVSVNTGELFF. CDR3 nucleotides: TGTGCCAGCAGTGTATCAGTGAACACCGGGGAGCTGTTTTTT. The full variable domain, in which reference TRBV2 and TRBJ2-2 provide the parts outside the CDR3, is EPEVTQTPSHQVTQMGQEVILRCVPISNHLYFYWYRQILGQKVEFLVSFYNNEISEKSEIFDDQFSVERPDGSNFTLKIRSTKLEDSAMYFCASSVSVNTGELFFGEGSRLTVL.

Only one count was recorded for this clone. This sequence joins TRBV2 and TRBJ2-7; D gene uncertain. Germline assignment: CDR1 SNHLY and CDR2 FYNNEI. CDR3 length: 16 residues. The V and J ends lost 0 bases and 5 bases respectively, with 17 bases between them. CDR3 amino acids: CASSEAPVSGMNEQYF. DNA for the CDR3: TGTGCCAGCAGTGAAGCTCCCGTGTCGGGTATGAACGAGCAGTACTTC.

V usage is TRBV27 and J usage is TRBJ2-7; possibly TRBD1 or TRBD2 for D (5 bases each). The CDR3 sequence is 15 residues long. From germline, CDR1 is MNHEY and CDR2 SMNVEV (reference sequence). Trimming removed 6 bases from V and 4 bases from J, with 19 bases in between. CDR3 nucleotide sequence: TGTGCCAGCAGCGTCCGGGACCAAATGAAATACGAGCAGTACTTC. This translates into CASSVRDQMKYEQYF.